Given below is one T cell receptor (beta chain) in context. The antigen is not known. The record originates from a study of T-cell memory formation after mild COVID-19. Study background: For the most part, TCR clusters were specific to one donor.

TCRalpha and TCRbeta libraries used 5'RACE with constant-segment primers and UMIs. TCRdb re-called the 5' RACE reads with MiXCR, one entry per CDR3 protein. The table includes approximately 340,000 distinct CDR3 sequences, approximately 15% detected once. Findings of the study overall: Among clones peaking at day 37 in the second wave, SARS-CoV-2 specificity remained unconfirmed. Chiefly within CM and EM were the contracting CD4+ clones; CD8+ ones were within EMRA.

This CDR3 region has 17 residues. Sequencing input: PBMCs or a T cell subset sorted from them (not recorded which). This clonotype was sampled from a man in his late teens or twenties who had mild COVID-19 (a few samples of this study predate the infection). Cell type and time point are not known. The V call is TRBV21-1, the J call TRBJ2-5; TRBD1 is the table's D call and was not checked against the DNA. TRBV21-1 is a pseudogene. The CDR3 region is CASSVPIYGTGLETQYF. DNA of the CDR3: TGTGCCAGCAGCGTCCCAATTTACGGGACAGGGCTTGAGACCCAGTACTTC.